One and the same sample provided the 29 T cell receptor beta chains below, sequenced in a study of type 1 and type 2 diabetes patients. Genomic DNA was the PCR template. The TCR beta CDR3 region was amplified using 30 forward and 13 reverse primers. TCRdb called the multiplex PCR reads again in MiXCR, with one record for every CDR3 protein. There are 250,000 or so distinct CDR3 sequences in the sample; roughly 50% occur only once, and roughly 13% lies in the top ten. Sequencing was performed on peripheral blood mononuclear cells (PBMCs). The receptor source for this set is a man younger than 35 with type 2 diabetes.

The chain combines TRBV12-3 or TRBV12-4 with TRBJ2-7; TRBD1 might be the D (5 bases). The CDR3 loop spans 12 amino acids. The germline V and J ends were trimmed by 5 bases and 3 bases, with 8 bases remaining between them. CDR3 nucleotide sequence: TGTGCCAGCAGTGTAGGGGTCTACGAGCAGTACTTC. Translating it yields CASSVGVYEQYF.

V and J are TRBV19 and TRBJ1-2; D remains unclear. The CDR3 consists of 15 residues. From germline, CDR1 is LNHDA and CDR2 SQIVND (reference sequence). The ends were cut back, 3 bases at V and 4 bases at J, with 15 bases in the middle. This chain's CDR3 is CASSMAVGSFYGYTF. The CDR3, as DNA: TGTGCCAGTAGTATGGCGGTCGGATCCTTCTATGGCTACACCTTC.

This clonotype was seen only a few times. The genes are TRBV7-2 and TRBJ2-5, with 8 bases fitting TRBD2. Germline CDR1 and CDR2: SGHTA and FQGNSA. This CDR3 comprises 17 residues. With V trimmed by 2 bases and J by 5 bases, 13 bases remained unmatched. The CDR3 coding sequence is TGTGCCAGCAGCTTAAGTGGCCCGGGGGGGGGCCGGGAGACCCAGTACTTC. It codes for CASSLSGPGGGRETQYF.

The chain employs TRBV25-1 and TRBJ1-2, with D possibly TRBD1 on 5 matching bases. This CDR3 region has 11 residues. The germline gives CDR1 MGHDK, CDR2 SYGVNS. V lost 6 bases and J lost 8, with 10 bases in between. CDR3 DNA: TGTGCCAGCAGGTACGGGGGAGGCTACACCTTC. Its protein is CASRYGGGYTF.

This chain joins TRBV27 and TRBJ2-7; 11 nucleotides agree with TRBD1. The V gene's germline CDR1 is MNHEY and CDR2 SMNVEV (reference sequence). CDR3 length: 13 amino acids. The trim removed 7 bases at V and 6 bases at J, leaving 5 bases unmatched. CDR3 sequence reads: CASTGDRGAEQYF. The CDR3 DNA reads TGTGCCAGCACTGGGGACAGGGGGGCCGAGCAGTACTTC.

J is TRBJ2-7 and V is TRBV28; D might be TRBD2 (6 bases). V was clipped by 4 bases and J by 0 bases, with 13 bases between them. CDR1 and CDR2 (germline): MDHEN, SYDVKM. There are 15 residues in the CDR3. The CDR3 DNA reads TGTGCCAGCAGTTCCGGACGGGGGATCTCCTACGAGCAGTACTTC. It encodes CASSSGRGISYEQYF.

This clonotype was seen more than once but under ten times. This chain joins TRBV9 and TRBJ2-5; perhaps TRBD1 as D (5 bases). The end of the DNA aligns better with TRBJ2-7, so the J call may be wrong. The CDR3 covers 14 residues. Per germline, CDR1 SGDLS and CDR2 YYNGEE. The CDR3 DNA is TGTGCCAGCAGCGTTGGGGCAGGGTCCTACGAGCAGTACTTC. Residues: CASSVGAGSYEQYF.

This clonotype was seen a handful of times. CDR3 loop: CASSLASGGRETQYF. DNA of the CDR3: TGTGCCAGCAGTTTGGCTAGCGGGGGGCGGGAGACCCAGTACTTC. This chain links TRBV12-3 or TRBV12-4 with TRBJ2-5; TRBD2 aligns across 11 bases. The CDR3 sequence is 15 residues long. V was pared by 3 bases and J by 5 bases, with 5 bases of the junction left unmatched.

As for this clonotype: Mismatch with germline at one junction end may stem from a read error. V is TRBV10-2 and J is TRBJ1-1, with 10 bases identical to TRBD1. The germline V gene encodes CDR1 WSHSY and CDR2 SAAADI. The length of the CDR3 is 14 residues. CDR3 nucleotides: TGTGCCACCAGACAGGGGGCTCAGAACACTGAAGCTTTCTTT. Its protein is CATRQGAQNTEAFF.

CDR3 in DNA: TGTGCCAGCACCACGGGACAAGAGCAGTTCTTC. Protein sequence: CASTTGQEQFF. The J gene is TRBJ2-1, the V gene TRBV7-2, with a weak D call TRBD1 (6 bases). V lost 7 bases, J lost 10 bases, and 11 bases lay in between. This CDR3 has 11 residues. Germline V gives CDR1 SGHTA, CDR2 FQGNSA.

This clonotype turned up a few times. The chain joins TRBV19 to TRBJ2-6; 9 nucleotides match TRBD2. This CDR3 comprises 16 residues. Germline V gene lookup returns CDR1 LNHDA and CDR2 SQIVND (reference sequence). With 5 bases clipped from V and 3 bases from J, the junction kept 5 bases outside the gene matches. Written as DNA, the CDR3 is TGTGCCAGTAGTCCCGGGACTAGCAGTGGGGCCAACGTCCTGACTTTC. This gives the protein CASSPGTSSGANVLTF.

This clonotype showed up many times. The chain joins TRBV25-1 to TRBJ1-1, with D perhaps matching TRBD1 (6 bases). CDR3 length: 14 amino acids. Germline V gives CDR1 MGHDK, CDR2 SYGVNS. The ends were cut back, 6 bases at V and 3 bases at J, with 14 bases in the middle. CDR3 residues: CASRRSNRDTEAFF. DNA for the CDR3: TGTGCCAGCAGACGTTCAAACAGGGACACTGAAGCTTTCTTT.

This clonotype was seen a few times. The rearrangement uses TRBV7-6 and TRBJ2-7; 7 nucleotides agree with TRBD1. V was clipped by 1 base and J by 0 bases; unmatched bases: 3. CDR3 length: 15 amino acids. CDR1 is SGHVS, CDR2 FNYEAQ, per germline. CDR3 amino acids: CASSLGQGVSYEQYF. CDR3 nucleotide sequence: TGTGCCAGCAGCTTAGGGCAGGGGGTCTCCTACGAGCAGTACTTC.

The gene calls are TRBV10-2 and TRBJ2-5, with D perhaps TRBD2 (6 bases). V shed 3 bases and J shed 5 bases, with 16 bases lying between them. CDR1 and CDR2 from the germline V gene are WSHSY and SAAADI. There are 15 residues in the CDR3. The CDR3 region is CASSDSSGAFETQYF. Written as DNA, the CDR3 is TGCGCCAGCAGTGATTCATCGGGAGCTTTTGAGACCCAGTACTTC.

V gene TRBV6-6 combines with J gene TRBJ2-7; the D gene could be TRBD1 or TRBD2 (6 bases each). The germline CDR1 and CDR2 sequences are MNHNY and SVGAGI (reference sequence). V lost 0 bases, J lost 0 bases, and 15 bases lay in between. CDR3 length equals 17 residues. The CDR3 here is CASSYSITRGGSYEQYF. In DNA, the CDR3 is TGTGCCAGCAGTTACTCGATAACCAGGGGAGGCTCCTACGAGCAGTACTTC.

This clonotype has a single count. This sequence may be a read error, since a much larger clone differs from it by one base. This rearrangement joins TRBV7-2 to TRBJ2-5; no clear D. With 2 bases removed from V and 0 bases from J, the gap between germline ends came to 22 bases. In germline, CDR1 is SGHTA, CDR2 FQGNSA. This CDR3 has 19 residues. CDR3 region: CASSLTRVGDNPYQETQYF. As DNA, the CDR3 is TGTGCCAGCAGCTTAACCCGGGTCGGCGATAACCCGTACCAAGAGACCCAGTACTTC.

There are a few counts of this clonotype. The gene calls are TRBV5-1 and TRBJ2-7; D gene unclear. Germline V gene sequence: CDR1 SGHRS, CDR2 YFSETQ. Between the trimmed V and J ends, which lost 1 base and 2 bases, there was a span of 13 bases. The CDR3 length is 15 residues. CDR3 coding DNA: TGCGCCAGCAGCTTGCCGGACGGGCCGCCCTACGAGCAGTACTTC. Protein sequence: CASSLPDGPPYEQYF.

In its sample, this clonotype was seen a few times. The V gene is TRBV19, the J gene TRBJ2-3, with 13 bases aligning to TRBD2. The J segment lost 6 bases and the V segment lost 9 bases, leaving 6 bases of the junction unmatched. In germline, CDR1 is LNHDA, CDR2 SQIVND (reference sequence). This CDR3 contains 14 residues. CDR3 coding DNA: TGTGCCAGCTGGACTAGCGGGAGTTTTGATACGCAGTATTTT. Its translation: CASWTSGSFDTQYF.

This clonotype was picked up one time. The chain recombines TRBV24-1 with TRBJ1-1; tentatively, D is TRBD1 (5 bases). Trimming removed 3 bases at V and 7 bases at J, with 11 bases between. Germline values: CDR1 KGHDR, CDR2 SFDVKD. The CDR3 length is 13 residues. CDR3: CATSDGSRGEAFF. The CDR3 DNA reads TGTGCCACCAGTGATGGGAGTAGGGGTGAAGCTTTCTTT.

The rearrangement joins TRBV15 to TRBJ2-3; perhaps TRBD2 as D (5 bases). The V end was cut by 5 bases, the J end by 0 bases, with 15 bases between. This CDR3 spans 16 amino acids. Germline-derived CDR1 and CDR2 are LNHNV and YYDKDF (reference sequence). CDR3 DNA sequence: TGTGCCACCAGCTCCAACCTAGCCGCAAGCACAGATACGCAGTATTTT. It translates to CATSSNLAASTDTQYF.

Comments on this clonotype: A read error may be the cause here, since a much bigger clone is one base away. This chain connects TRBV15 to TRBJ2-5; D may correspond to TRBD1 or TRBD2 (6 bases each). The CDR3 has 14 residues. Germline V lookup: CDR1 LNHNV, CDR2 YYDKDF (reference sequence). The CDR3 bases are TGTGCCACCCAGTGGGGGGACACTAAAGAGGCCCAGTACTTC. Translated: CATQWGDTKEAQYF.

The chain has TRBV6-5 and TRBJ2-7, with 7 positions matching TRBD2. Germline CDR1 is MNHEY and CDR2 is SVGAGI. The CDR3 sequence is 12 residues long. V gave up 4 bases and J gave up 7 bases; unmatched junction bases: 4. The CDR3 region is CASSLGGKEQYF. The CDR3 DNA sequence: TGTGCCAGCAGTTTGGGGGGGAAGGAGCAGTACTTC.

The J gene is TRBJ1-4, the V gene TRBV2, with TRBD1 identical over 8 bases. The CDR3 extends over 14 amino acids. CDR1 is SNHLY, CDR2 FYNNEI, per germline. V lost 8 bases and J lost 5; bases outside the gene matches: 7. The CDR3 sequence is CASAWTGRNEKLFF. CDR3 DNA sequence: TGTGCCAGCGCCTGGACAGGGAGAAATGAAAAACTGTTTTTT. Based on the CDR3 plus reference TRBV2 and TRBJ1-4, the full variable domain is EPEVTQTPSHQVTQMGQEVILRCVPISNHLYFYWYRQILGQKVEFLVSFYNNEISEKSEIFDDQFSVERPDGSNFTLKIRSTKLEDSAMYFCASAWTGRNEKLFFGSGTQLSVL.

Worth noting for this clonotype: A read error may account for a junction end that differs from germline. The rearrangement links TRBV15 to TRBJ2-7, with 7 bases lining up with TRBD1. CDR3 length equals 15 residues. Germline CDR1 is LNHNV and CDR2 is YYDKDF (reference sequence). CDR3 DNA sequence: TGTGCCACCAGCAGAGATCAGGGGGTAACCTACGAGCGGTACTTC. It codes for CATSRDQGVTYERYF.

The chain links TRBV28 to TRBJ1-1; 8 bases agree with TRBD1. Losses at the gene ends were 1 base for V and 1 base for J; bases not matched to a gene: 2. The length of the CDR3 is 15 residues. The V gene's germline CDR1 is MDHEN and CDR2 SYDVKM. The CDR3 DNA reads TGTGCCAGCAGTTTATCCAGGGGGCAGAACACTGAAGCTTTCTTT. Amino acids: CASSLSRGQNTEAFF.

This clonotype was seen more than once but under ten times. The chain has TRBV7-3 and TRBJ2-6, with 11 bases fitting TRBD1. There are 17 residues in the CDR3. Losses at the gene ends were 5 bases for V and 1 base for J; bases not matched to a gene: 4. In germline, CDR1 is SGHTA, CDR2 FQGTGA. CDR3 DNA sequence: TGTGCCAGCAGCCGGACAGGGGGCGCATCTGGGGCCAACGTCCTGACTTTC. Translation: CASSRTGGASGANVLTF.

This clonotype was found once. The V and J genes are TRBV7-9 and TRBJ2-7; TRBD1 might be the D (7 bases). The CDR3 has 15 amino acids. CDR1 and CDR2 (germline): SEHNR, FQNEAQ (reference sequence). V lost 3 bases, J lost 3 bases, and 15 bases lay in between. CDR3 coding DNA: TGTGCCAGCAGCTTGGAGGGGACAGCCTTCTACGAGCAGTACTTC. It encodes CASSLEGTAFYEQYF.

J is TRBJ1-3 and V is TRBV20-1; tentative D call: TRBD1 (5 bases). CDR1 DFQATT and CDR2 SNEGSKA come from the germline V gene (reference sequence). The CDR3 is made up of 12 amino acids. The V and J ends lost 0 bases and 8 bases respectively, with 8 bases between them. In DNA, the CDR3 is TGCAGTGCTAGAGAGGGGGAAGACACCATATATTTT. It encodes CSAREGEDTIYF.

This sequence joins TRBV20-1 and TRBJ2-5, with 10 bases matching TRBD1. CDR1 is DFQATT and CDR2 is SNEGSKA in the germline V gene (reference sequence). The CDR3 has 15 residues. The junction had 9 bases not matched to a gene; V was cut back by 3 bases and J by 5 bases. Here the CDR3 DNA reads TGCAGTGCTAGGGCCTCCGGGACAGGGGACGAGACCCAGTACTTC. Protein sequence: CSARASGTGDETQYF.